The present TCR beta chain was sequenced within a study of multiple sclerosis patients with progressive multifocal leukoencephalopathy. As for the study in general: Multiple sclerosis patients on natalizumab who never developed PML served as longitudinally sampled controls. Study-wide findings and caveats: Lower normalized Shannon entropy suggested reduced TRB diversity in most PML patients.

The survey-level immunoSEQ assay was used. Sequenced by immunoSEQ multiplex PCR; TCRdb stores in-frame clones only, minus some. The sample includes more than 30,000 clones, approximately 89% of them seen just once. Time point described: before natalizumab initiation. T0 blood was collected before the first natalizumab infusion. Germline values: CDR1 PRHDT, CDR2 FYEKMQ (reference sequence). The length of the CDR3 is 17 residues. The V end was cut by 1 base, the J end by 1 base, with 16 bases between. This clone was seen a few times. The antigen remains unidentified. The receptor was derived from a human donor with multiple sclerosis. The genes are TRBV13 and TRBJ2-5; D gene uncertain. Sequenced: PBMCs. The CDR3 DNA reads TGTGCCAGCAGCTTAGCCCCGGCGGACGGTGGCCAAGAGACCCAGTACTTC. Translated, it gives CASSLAPADGGQETQYF. Full variable domain (outside the CDR3, taken from reference TRBV13 and TRBJ2-5): AAGVIQSPRHLIKEKRETATLKCYPIPRHDTVYWYQQGPGQDPQFLISFYEKMQSDKGSIPDRFSAQQFSDYHSELNMSSLELGDSALYFCASSLAPADGGQETQYFGPGTRLLVL.